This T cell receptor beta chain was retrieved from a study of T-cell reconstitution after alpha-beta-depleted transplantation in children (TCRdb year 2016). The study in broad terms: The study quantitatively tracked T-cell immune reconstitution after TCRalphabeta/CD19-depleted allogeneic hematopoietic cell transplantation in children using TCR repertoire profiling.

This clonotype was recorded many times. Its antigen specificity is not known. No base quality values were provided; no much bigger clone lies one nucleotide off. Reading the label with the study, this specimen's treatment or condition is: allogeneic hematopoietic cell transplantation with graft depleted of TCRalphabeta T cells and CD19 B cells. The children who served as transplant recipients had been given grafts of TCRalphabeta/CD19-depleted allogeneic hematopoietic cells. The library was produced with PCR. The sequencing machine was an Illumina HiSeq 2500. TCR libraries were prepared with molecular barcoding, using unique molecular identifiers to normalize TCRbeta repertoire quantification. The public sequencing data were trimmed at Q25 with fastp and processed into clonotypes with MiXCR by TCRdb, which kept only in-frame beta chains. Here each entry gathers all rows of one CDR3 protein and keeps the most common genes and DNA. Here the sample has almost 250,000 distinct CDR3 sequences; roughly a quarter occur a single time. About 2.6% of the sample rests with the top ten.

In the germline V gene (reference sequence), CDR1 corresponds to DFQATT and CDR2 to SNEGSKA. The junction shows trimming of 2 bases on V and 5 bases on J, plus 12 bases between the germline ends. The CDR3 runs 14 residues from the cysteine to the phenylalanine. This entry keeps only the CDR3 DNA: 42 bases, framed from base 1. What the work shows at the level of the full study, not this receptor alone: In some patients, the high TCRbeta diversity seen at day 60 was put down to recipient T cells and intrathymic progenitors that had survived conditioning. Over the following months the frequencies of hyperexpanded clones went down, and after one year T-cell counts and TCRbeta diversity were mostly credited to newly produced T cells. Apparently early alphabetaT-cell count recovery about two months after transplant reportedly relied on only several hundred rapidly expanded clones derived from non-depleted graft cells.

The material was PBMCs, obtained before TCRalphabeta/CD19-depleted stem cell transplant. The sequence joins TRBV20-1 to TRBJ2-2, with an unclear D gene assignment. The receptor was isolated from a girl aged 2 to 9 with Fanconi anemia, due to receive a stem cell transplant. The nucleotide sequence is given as TGCAGTGCTAGACCGCACCTTGAGACCGGGGAGCTGTTTTTT. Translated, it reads CSARPHLETGELFF.